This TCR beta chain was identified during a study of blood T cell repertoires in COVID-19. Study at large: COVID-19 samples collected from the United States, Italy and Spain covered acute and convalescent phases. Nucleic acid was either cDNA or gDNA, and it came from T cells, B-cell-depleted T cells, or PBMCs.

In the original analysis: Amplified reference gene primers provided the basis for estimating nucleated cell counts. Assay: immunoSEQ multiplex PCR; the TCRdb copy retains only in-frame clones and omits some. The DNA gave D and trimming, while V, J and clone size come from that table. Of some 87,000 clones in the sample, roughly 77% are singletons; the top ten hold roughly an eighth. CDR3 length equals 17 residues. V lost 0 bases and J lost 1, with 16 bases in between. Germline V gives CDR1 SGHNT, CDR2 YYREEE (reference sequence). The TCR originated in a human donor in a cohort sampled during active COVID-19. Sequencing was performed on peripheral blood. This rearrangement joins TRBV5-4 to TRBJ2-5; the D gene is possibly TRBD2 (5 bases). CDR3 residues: CASSLGRSSSFQETQYF. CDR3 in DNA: TGTGCCAGCAGCTTGGGGAGGTCCTCGTCCTTCCAAGAGACCCAGTACTTC. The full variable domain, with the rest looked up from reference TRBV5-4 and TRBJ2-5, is ETGVTQSPTHLIKTRGQQVTLRCSSQSGHNTVSWYQQALGQGPQFIFQYYREEENGRGNFPPRFSGLQFPNYSSELNVNALELDDSALYLCASSLGRSSSFQETQYFGPGTRLLVL.